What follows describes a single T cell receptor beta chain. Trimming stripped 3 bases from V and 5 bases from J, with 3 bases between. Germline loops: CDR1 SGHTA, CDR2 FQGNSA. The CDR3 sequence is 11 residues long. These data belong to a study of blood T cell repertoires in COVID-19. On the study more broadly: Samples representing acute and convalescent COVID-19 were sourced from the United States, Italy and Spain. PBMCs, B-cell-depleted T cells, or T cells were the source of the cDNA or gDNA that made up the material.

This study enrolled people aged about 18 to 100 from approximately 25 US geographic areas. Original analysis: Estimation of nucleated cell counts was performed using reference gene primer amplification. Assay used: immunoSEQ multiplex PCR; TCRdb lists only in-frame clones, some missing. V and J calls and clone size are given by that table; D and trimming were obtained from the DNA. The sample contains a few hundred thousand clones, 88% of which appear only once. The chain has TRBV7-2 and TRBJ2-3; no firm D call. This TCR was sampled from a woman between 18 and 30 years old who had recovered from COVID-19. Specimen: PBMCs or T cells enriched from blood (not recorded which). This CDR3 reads CASSFRDTQYF. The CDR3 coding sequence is TGTGCCAGCAGCTTCCGAGATACGCAGTATTTT.